This entry lists 24 T cell receptor beta chains sequenced from one sample in a study of T-cell memory formation after mild COVID-19 (dated by TCRdb to the early 2020s). The method behind the library was 5' RACE. Sequencer: Illumina NovaSeq 6000. The public reads were quality trimmed at Q25 with fastp and then assembled into clones with MiXCR by TCRdb, keeping productive beta chains. Rows with one shared CDR3 protein collapse into an entry with the most common genes and DNA. This sample has a few hundred thousand distinct CDR3 sequences in its table, and around 30% of those were observed once. The ten largest clones add up to about 13% of the sample. The material sequenced was PBMCs or a T cell subset sorted from them (not recorded which). The receptors come from an adult woman who had mild COVID-19 (a few samples of this study predate the infection). The sample titles of this study are shuffled in the database, so cell type and time point are left out; the donor was told from shared clones.

This clonotype came up many times. The V and J genes are TRBV9 and TRBJ1-1; maybe TRBD1 (5 bases). The CDR3 extends over 11 amino acids. V was cut by 4 bases and J by 7 bases, with 8 bases left in between. The germline V gene encodes CDR1 SGDLS and CDR2 YYNGEE. CDR3 region: CASSLDSEAFF. The CDR3 bases are TGTGCCAGCAGCCTCGACAGTGAAGCTTTCTTT.

This sequence joins TRBV12-3 or TRBV12-4 and TRBJ1-2; TRBD1 matches 11 bases. This CDR3 comprises 15 residues. V lost 4 bases, J lost 5 bases, and 6 bases stayed unmatched. CDR3 sequence: CASSSPGQGAYGYTF. The CDR3 DNA reads TGTGCCAGCAGTTCCCCCGGACAGGGGGCATATGGCTACACCTTC.

The chain recombines TRBV9 with TRBJ2-1; TRBD1 matches 8 bases. The CDR3 sequence is 17 residues long. Germline values: CDR1 SGDLS, CDR2 YYNGEE. V was clipped by 7 bases and J by 8 bases; unmatched bases: 20. Written as DNA, the CDR3 is TGTGCCAGCTCGCTTAAGGACAGGGCAAATTCTGGGGATGAGCAGTTCTTC. It is translated as CASSLKDRANSGDEQFF.

This clonotype occurred a few times. The chain is built from TRBV3-1 and TRBJ2-7, with 10 bases that match TRBD2. The CDR3 sequence is 13 residues long. The germline V gene encodes CDR1 LGHDT and CDR2 YNNKEL (reference sequence). Trimming cost V 1 base and J 8 bases; bases outside gene matches: 2. CDR3 amino acids: CASSQGLAGKQYF. As DNA, the CDR3 is TGTGCCAGCAGCCAAGGACTAGCGGGTAAGCAGTACTTC.

This chain connects TRBV12-3 or TRBV12-4 to TRBJ1-1; D perhaps matches TRBD1 (6 bases). The CDR3 covers 14 residues. Trimming took off 5 bases at V and 1 base at J, with 11 bases between the two ends. CDR3 protein: CASSETGKNTEAFF. Here the CDR3 DNA reads TGTGCCAGCAGTGAGACAGGAAAGAACACTGAAGCTTTCTTT.

This clonotype was counted many times. The CDR3 region has the DNA TGCGCCAGCAGCCAAGCTCGGGGGTGGACTAGCGGGAGGGCCGAGTACAATGAGCAGTTCTTC. Its protein product is CASSQARGWTSGRAEYNEQFF. The rearrangement links TRBV4-1 to TRBJ2-1, with TRBD2 matching over 15 bases. Per germline, CDR1 MGHRA and CDR2 YSYEKL. The V gene end was trimmed by 1 base and the J gene end by 4 bases; junction bases not matched to a gene: 14. The CDR3 is made up of 21 amino acids.

This clonotype was seen more than once but under ten times. The chain joins TRBV24-1 to TRBJ1-1; D is uncertain. This CDR3 is 11 amino acids long. Germline lookup yields CDR1 KGHDR and CDR2 SFDVKD. V was shortened by 11 bases and J by 6 bases, with 12 bases between the two germline ends. This chain's CDR3 is CARPGEAEAFF. CDR3 coding DNA: TGTGCCAGGCCTGGGGAGGCTGAAGCTTTCTTT.

The rearrangement links TRBV12-3 or TRBV12-4 to TRBJ1-1; a possible D gene is TRBD1 (5 bases). Trimming left V 6 bases short and J 0 bases short, with 14 bases between. The CDR3 spans 15 residues. The CDR3 DNA sequence: TGTGCCAGCAGGCTTAGGGGAGAAATGAACACTGAAGCTTTCTTT. Residues: CASRLRGEMNTEAFF.

The gene calls are TRBV5-1 and TRBJ2-5, with 13 bases matching TRBD2. Trimming cost V 4 bases and J 5 bases; bases outside gene matches: 14. Germline V lookup: CDR1 SGHRS, CDR2 YFSETQ. The CDR3 spans 18 residues. This CDR3 is CASSRTGLAGVWKETQYF. In DNA, the CDR3 is TGCGCCAGCAGCAGAACTGGACTAGCGGGAGTTTGGAAGGAGACCCAGTACTTC.

J is TRBJ2-7 and V is TRBV5-6, with D unclear. Germline CDR1 is SGHDT and CDR2 is YYEEEE. V dropped 0 bases and J dropped 6 bases, with 4 bases sitting between them. The CDR3 covers 11 residues. CDR3 sequence reads: CASSLGFEQYF. The CDR3 DNA follows: TGTGCCAGCAGCTTGGGCTTCGAGCAGTACTTC.

CDR3 nucleotide sequence: TGTGCCAGCAGTTGGGCCGCCGCTAGTCGCTACACCTTC. Translated, it gives CASSWAAASRYTF. The V gene is TRBV27, the J gene TRBJ1-2, with D hard to call. This CDR3 has 13 amino acids. V shed 4 bases and J shed 9 bases, with 15 bases lying between them. In germline, CDR1 is MNHEY, CDR2 SMNVEV (reference sequence).

The chain carries TRBV5-5 and TRBJ2-6; 10 nucleotides match TRBD2. The trim removed 3 bases at V and 1 base at J, leaving 10 bases unmatched. CDR1 is SGHKS and CDR2 is YYEKEE in the germline V gene (reference sequence). The CDR3 is made up of 19 amino acids. The CDR3 DNA sequence: TGTGCCAGCAGCTGGGTATTCACTAGCGGGGTTTCTGGGGCCAACGTCCTGACTTTC. It translates to CASSWVFTSGVSGANVLTF.

This clonotype was seen only a few times. The chain is built from TRBV2 and TRBJ1-1; TRBD1 aligns across 12 bases. J was trimmed by 7 bases and V by 6 bases; bases with no gene match: 6. This CDR3 contains 14 residues. Germline V gives CDR1 SNHLY, CDR2 FYNNEI. Here the CDR3 reads CASSDGTGGYEAFF. Here the CDR3 DNA reads TGTGCCAGCAGCGACGGGACAGGGGGCTATGAAGCTTTCTTT.

This rearrangement joins TRBV12-3 or TRBV12-4 to TRBJ1-3; D remains ambiguous. Deletions cut 1 base from V and 0 bases from J, with 7 bases between. The CDR3 consists of 15 residues. The CDR3 spells CASSLGSVSGNTIYF. The DNA for the CDR3 is TGTGCCAGCAGTTTAGGTTCAGTCTCTGGAAACACCATATATTTT.

The chain couples TRBV3-1 to TRBJ2-3; 9 bases are shared with TRBD1. With 4 bases clipped from V and 5 bases from J, the junction kept 4 bases outside the gene matches. Germline V gene lookup returns CDR1 LGHDT and CDR2 YNNKEL (reference sequence). This CDR3 has 14 amino acids. The CDR3 DNA follows: TGTGCCAGCAGCCTTGGACAGGGGAAAGATACGCAGTATTTT. This gives the protein CASSLGQGKDTQYF.

The gene calls are TRBV4-3 and TRBJ1-4, with unresolved D. The CDR3 is 16 amino acids. Trimming cost V 4 bases and J 0 bases, with 12 bases left between them. Germline V gene data show CDR1 as LGHNA and CDR2 as YSLEER. The CDR3 bases are TGCGCCAGCAGCCCAACCTCAGGCGCAACTAATGAAAAACTGTTTTTT. It codes for CASSPTSGATNEKLFF.

This clonotype has more than one count but fewer than ten. The gene calls are TRBV15 and TRBJ1-2, with D unclear. The CDR3 runs to 14 residues. V dropped 0 bases and J dropped 2 bases, with 7 bases sitting between them. CDR1 and CDR2 (germline): LNHNV, YYDKDF (reference sequence). The CDR3 spells CATSRDALNYGYTF. DNA of the CDR3: TGTGCCACCAGCAGAGACGCTCTCAACTATGGCTACACCTTC. Combining the CDR3 with reference TRBV15 and TRBJ1-2 gives the whole variable domain DAMVIQNPRYQVTQFGKPVTLSCSQTLNHNVMYWYQQKSSQAPKLLFHYYDKDFNNEADTPDNFQSRRPNTSFCFLDIRSPGLGDTAMYLCATSRDALNYGYTFGSGTRLTVV.

This clonotype was counted only a few times. The V and J genes are TRBV5-1 and TRBJ1-1, with TRBD1 matching 8 bases. V lost 2 bases, J lost 6 bases, and 6 bases stayed unmatched. Per the germline V gene, CDR1 is SGHRS and CDR2 is YFSETQ. The CDR3 covers 14 residues. CDR3: CASSLQGVSAEAFF. The CDR3 DNA follows: TGCGCCAGCAGCTTACAGGGGGTCAGCGCTGAAGCTTTCTTT.

This chain connects TRBV7-9 to TRBJ2-7; a weak D match, TRBD1 (6 bases). The CDR3 is 14 amino acids. Trimming pared 5 bases from V and 2 bases from J, leaving 13 bases between. Per germline, CDR1 SEHNR and CDR2 FQNEAQ (reference sequence). CDR3 residues: CASSATGPTYEQYF. CDR3 nucleotide sequence: TGTGCCAGCAGCGCAACAGGGCCAACCTACGAGCAGTACTTC.

This chain's CDR3 is CASSIPGFYQETQYF. DNA for the CDR3: TGTGCCAGCAGCATACCCGGGTTTTACCAAGAGACCCAGTACTTC. The chain combines TRBV7-8 with TRBJ2-5; D ambiguous. CDR3 length equals 15 residues. In germline, CDR1 is SGHVS, CDR2 FQNEAQ. Deletions cut 5 bases from V and 0 bases from J, with 13 bases between.

In this sample, this clonotype turned up a few times. The chain carries TRBV3-1 and TRBJ2-1; TRBD2 agrees at 7 bases. Germline trimming cut 0 bases from V and 7 bases from J; bases unmatched to any gene: 9. Germline values: CDR1 LGHDT, CDR2 YNNKEL (reference sequence). This CDR3 has 16 residues. The CDR3 sequence: CASSQDLGGGSNEQFF. The CDR3 DNA is TGTGCCAGCAGCCAAGATCTTGGTGGCGGGAGTAATGAGCAGTTCTTC.

The gene calls are TRBV6-5 and TRBJ1-4; 8 bases align to TRBD1. Germline-derived CDR1 and CDR2 are MNHEY and SVGAGI. The CDR3 is made up of 16 amino acids. V lost 0 bases to trimming and J lost 7 bases; unmatched junction nucleotides: 7. The DNA for the CDR3 is TGTGCCAGCAGTTACTCCAGGGGGCGATGGAGTGAAAAACTGTTTTTT. Translated, it gives CASSYSRGRWSEKLFF.

V usage is TRBV9 and J usage is TRBJ2-3; D may be TRBD1 (6 bases). The germline V gene encodes CDR1 SGDLS and CDR2 YYNGEE. V lost 4 bases and J 2 bases, leaving 17 bases between the germline ends. The CDR3 consists of 16 residues. CDR3 DNA: TGTGCCAGCAGCCCCCGTTTGGGGGCCCTCACAGATACGCAGTATTTT. Translating it yields CASSPRLGALTDTQYF. The whole variable domain, filled in from reference TRBV9 and TRBJ2-3, reads DSGVTQTPKHLITATGQRVTLRCSPRSGDLSVYWYQQSLDQGLQFLIQYYNGEERAKGNILERFSAQQFPDLHSELNLSSLELGDSALYFCASSPRLGALTDTQYFGPGTRLTVL.

The rearrangement joins TRBV28 to TRBJ2-7; tentatively, D is TRBD1 (5 bases). The germline V and J ends were trimmed by 4 bases and 9 bases, with 10 bases remaining between them. CDR3 size: 11 residues. In germline, CDR1 is MDHEN, CDR2 SYDVKM. For the CDR3, the DNA is TGTGCCAGCAGTTCGGACATCAGGCAGTACTTC. As protein: CASSSDIRQYF.